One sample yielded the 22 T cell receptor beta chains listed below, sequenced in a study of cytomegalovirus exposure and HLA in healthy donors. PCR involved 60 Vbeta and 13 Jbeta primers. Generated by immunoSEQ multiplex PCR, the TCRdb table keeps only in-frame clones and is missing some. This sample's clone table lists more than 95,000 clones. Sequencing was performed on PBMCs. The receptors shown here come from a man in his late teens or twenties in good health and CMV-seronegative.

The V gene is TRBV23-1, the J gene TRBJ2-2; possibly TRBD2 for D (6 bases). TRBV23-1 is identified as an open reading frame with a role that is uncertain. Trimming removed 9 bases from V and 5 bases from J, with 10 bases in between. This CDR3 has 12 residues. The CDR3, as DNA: TGCGCCAGAATGGGGAGGACCGGGGAGCTGTTTTTT. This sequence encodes CARMGRTGELFF.

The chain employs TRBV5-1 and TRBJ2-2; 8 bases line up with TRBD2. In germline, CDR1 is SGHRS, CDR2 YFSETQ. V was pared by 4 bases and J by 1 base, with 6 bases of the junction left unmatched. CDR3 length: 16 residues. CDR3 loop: CASSSLAGGNTGELFF. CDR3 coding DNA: TGCGCCAGCAGCAGCCTGGCGGGGGGGAACACCGGGGAGCTGTTTTTT.

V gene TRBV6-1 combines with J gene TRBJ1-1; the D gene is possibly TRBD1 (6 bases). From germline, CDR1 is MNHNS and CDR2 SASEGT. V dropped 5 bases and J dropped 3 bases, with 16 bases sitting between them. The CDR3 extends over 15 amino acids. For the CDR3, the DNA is TGTGCCAGCAGTAAAAGGCAGGGGTTGGACACTGAAGCTTTCTTT. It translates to CASSKRQGLDTEAFF.

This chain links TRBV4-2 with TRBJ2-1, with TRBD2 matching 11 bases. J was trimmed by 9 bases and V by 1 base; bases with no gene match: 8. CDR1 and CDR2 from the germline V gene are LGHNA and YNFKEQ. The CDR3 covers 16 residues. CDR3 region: CASSQGVAGGPGEQFF. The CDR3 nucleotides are TGTGCCAGCAGCCAAGGGGTAGCGGGGGGGCCGGGTGAGCAGTTCTTC.

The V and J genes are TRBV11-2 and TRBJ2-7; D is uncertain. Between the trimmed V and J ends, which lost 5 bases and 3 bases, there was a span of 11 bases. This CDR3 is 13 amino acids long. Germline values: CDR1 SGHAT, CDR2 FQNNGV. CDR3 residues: CASSRTDIYEQYF. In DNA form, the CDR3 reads TGTGCCAGCAGCCGAACTGATATCTACGAGCAGTACTTC.

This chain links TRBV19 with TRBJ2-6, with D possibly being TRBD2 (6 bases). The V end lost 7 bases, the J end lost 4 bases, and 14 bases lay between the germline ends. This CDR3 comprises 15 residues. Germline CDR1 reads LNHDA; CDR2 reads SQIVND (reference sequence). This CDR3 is CASTEPAGGANVLTF. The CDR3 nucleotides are TGTGCCAGTACTGAGCCTGCGGGAGGGGCCAACGTCCTGACTTTC.

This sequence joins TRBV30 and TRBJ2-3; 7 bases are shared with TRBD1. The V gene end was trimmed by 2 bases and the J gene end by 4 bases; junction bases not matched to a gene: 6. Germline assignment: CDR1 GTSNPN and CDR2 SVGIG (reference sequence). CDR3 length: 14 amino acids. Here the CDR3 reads CAWSIRGWADTQYF. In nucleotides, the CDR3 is TGTGCCTGGAGTATCAGGGGGTGGGCAGATACGCAGTATTTT.

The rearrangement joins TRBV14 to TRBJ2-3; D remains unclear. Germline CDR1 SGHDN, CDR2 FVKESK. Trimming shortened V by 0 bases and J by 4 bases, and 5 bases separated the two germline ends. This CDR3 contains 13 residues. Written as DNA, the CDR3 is TGTGCCAGCAGCCAAGACTCGGCAGATACGCAGTATTTT. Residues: CASSQDSADTQYF.

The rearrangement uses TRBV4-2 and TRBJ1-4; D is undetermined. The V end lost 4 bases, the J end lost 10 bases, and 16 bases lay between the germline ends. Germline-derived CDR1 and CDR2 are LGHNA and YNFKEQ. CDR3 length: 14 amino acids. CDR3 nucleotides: TGTGCCAGCAGCCCAGAAGGCCCTGCGGGAAAACTGTTTTTT. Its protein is CASSPEGPAGKLFF.

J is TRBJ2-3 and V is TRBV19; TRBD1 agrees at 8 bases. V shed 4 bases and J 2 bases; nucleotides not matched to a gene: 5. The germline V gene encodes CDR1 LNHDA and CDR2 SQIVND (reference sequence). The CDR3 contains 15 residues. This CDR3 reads CASSKDRGNTDTQYF. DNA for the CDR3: TGTGCCAGTAGTAAAGACAGGGGCAACACAGATACGCAGTATTTT. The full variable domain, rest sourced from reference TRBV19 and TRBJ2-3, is DGGITQSPKYLFRKEGQNVTLSCEQNLNHDAMYWYRQDPGQGLRLIYYSQIVNDFQKGDIAEGYSVSREKKESFPLTVTSAQKNPTAFYLCASSKDRGNTDTQYFGPGTRLTVL.

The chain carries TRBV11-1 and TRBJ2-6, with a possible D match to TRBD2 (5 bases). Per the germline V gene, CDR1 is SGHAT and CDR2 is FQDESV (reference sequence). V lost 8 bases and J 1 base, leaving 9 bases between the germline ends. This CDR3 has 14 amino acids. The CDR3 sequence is CASEEGSGANVLTF. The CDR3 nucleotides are TGTGCCAGCGAAGAGGGATCTGGGGCCAACGTCCTGACTTTC.

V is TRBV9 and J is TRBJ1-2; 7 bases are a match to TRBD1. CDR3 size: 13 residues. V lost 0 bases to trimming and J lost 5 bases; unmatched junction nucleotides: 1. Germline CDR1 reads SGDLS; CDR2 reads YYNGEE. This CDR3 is CASSVARGYGYTF. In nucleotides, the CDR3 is TGTGCCAGCAGCGTAGCCAGGGGGTATGGCTACACCTTC.

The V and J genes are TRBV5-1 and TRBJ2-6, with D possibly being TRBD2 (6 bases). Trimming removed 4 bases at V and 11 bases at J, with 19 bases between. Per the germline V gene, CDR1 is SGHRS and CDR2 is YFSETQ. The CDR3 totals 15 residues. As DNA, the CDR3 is TGCGCCAGCAGCCGCGGGACGGCCGAAGTGGACGTCCTGACTTTC. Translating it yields CASSRGTAEVDVLTF. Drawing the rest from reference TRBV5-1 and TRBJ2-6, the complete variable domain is KAGVTQTPRYLIKTRGQQVTLSCSPISGHRSVSWYQQTPGQGLQFLFEYFSETQRNKGNFPGRFSGRQFSNSRSEMNVSTLELGDSALYLCASSRGTAEVDVLTFGAGSRLTVL.

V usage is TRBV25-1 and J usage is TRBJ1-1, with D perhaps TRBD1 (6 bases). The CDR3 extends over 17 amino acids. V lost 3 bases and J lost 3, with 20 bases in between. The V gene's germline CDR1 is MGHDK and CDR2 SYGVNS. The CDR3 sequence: CASSDKRGGGAYTEAFF. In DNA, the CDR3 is TGTGCCAGCAGTGACAAACGTGGGGGGGGCGCGTACACTGAAGCTTTCTTT. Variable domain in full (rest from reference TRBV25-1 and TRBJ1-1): EADIYQTPRYLVIGTGKKITLECSQTMGHDKMYWYQQDPGMELHLIHYSYGVNSTEKGDLSSESTVSRIRTEHFPLTLESARPSHTSQYLCASSDKRGGGAYTEAFFGQGTRLTVV.

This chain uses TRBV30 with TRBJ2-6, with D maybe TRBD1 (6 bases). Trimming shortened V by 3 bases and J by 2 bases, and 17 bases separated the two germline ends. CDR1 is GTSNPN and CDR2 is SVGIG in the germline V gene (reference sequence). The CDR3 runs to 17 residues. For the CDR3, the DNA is TGTGCCTGGAGGGTCCCGTTCAGGGGACCTGGGGCCAACGTCCTGACTTTC. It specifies CAWRVPFRGPGANVLTF. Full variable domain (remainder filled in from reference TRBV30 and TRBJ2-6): SQTIHQWPATLVQPVGSPLSLECTVEGTSNPNLYWYRQAAGRGLQLLFYSVGIGQISSEVPQNLSASRPQDRQFILSSKKLLLSDSGFYLCAWRVPFRGPGANVLTFGAGSRLTVL.

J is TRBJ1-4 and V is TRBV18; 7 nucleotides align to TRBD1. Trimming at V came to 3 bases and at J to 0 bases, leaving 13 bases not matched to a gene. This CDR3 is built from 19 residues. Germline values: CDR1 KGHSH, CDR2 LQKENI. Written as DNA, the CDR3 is TGTGCCAGCTCACCCCGTCGACAGGGTAGAGACTCAACTAATGAAAAACTGTTTTTT. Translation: CASSPRRQGRDSTNEKLFF.

CDR3: CASSPLGGGSEQYF. The CDR3 DNA reads TGTGCCAGCAGTCCCCTAGGTGGGGGCAGCGAGCAGTACTTC. The chain is built from TRBV6-5 and TRBJ2-7; D is possibly TRBD1 (6 bases). V was pared by 5 bases and J by 6 bases, with 17 bases between. Germline V gene data show CDR1 as MNHEY and CDR2 as SVGAGI. The CDR3 totals 14 residues.

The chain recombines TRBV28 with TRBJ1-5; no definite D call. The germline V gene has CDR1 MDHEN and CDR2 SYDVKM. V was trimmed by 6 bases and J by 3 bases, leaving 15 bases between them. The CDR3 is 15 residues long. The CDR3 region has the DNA TGTGCCAGCAGGACCCGACGGGTGATCAATCAGCCCCAGCATTTT. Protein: CASRTRRVINQPQHF. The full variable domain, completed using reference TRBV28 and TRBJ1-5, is DVKVTQSSRYLVKRTGEKVFLECVQDMDHENMFWYRQDPGLGLRLIYFSYDVKMKEKGDIPEGYSVSREKKERFSLILESASTNQTSMYLCASRTRRVINQPQHFGDGTRLSIL.

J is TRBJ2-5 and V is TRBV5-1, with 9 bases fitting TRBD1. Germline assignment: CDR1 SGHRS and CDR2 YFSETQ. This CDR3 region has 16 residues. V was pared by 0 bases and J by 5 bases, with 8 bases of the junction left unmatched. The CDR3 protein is CASSLEGQGEVETQYF. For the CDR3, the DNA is TGCGCCAGCAGCTTGGAGGGACAGGGCGAGGTTGAGACCCAGTACTTC.

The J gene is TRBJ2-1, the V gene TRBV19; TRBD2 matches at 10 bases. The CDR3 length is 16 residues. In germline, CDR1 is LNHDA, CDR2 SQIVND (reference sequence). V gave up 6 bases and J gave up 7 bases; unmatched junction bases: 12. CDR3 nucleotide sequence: TGTGCCAGTAGGTCTAGCGGGAGAGTTCGGGGAAATGAGCAGTTCTTC. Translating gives CASRSSGRVRGNEQFF.

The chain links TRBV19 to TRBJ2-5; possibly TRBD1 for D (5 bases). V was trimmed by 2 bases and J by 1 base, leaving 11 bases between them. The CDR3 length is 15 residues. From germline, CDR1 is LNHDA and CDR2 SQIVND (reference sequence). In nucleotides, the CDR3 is TGTGCCAGTAGTATATTTAGGGGCCTCCAAGAGACCCAGTACTTC. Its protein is CASSIFRGLQETQYF. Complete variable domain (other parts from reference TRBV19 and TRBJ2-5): DGGITQSPKYLFRKEGQNVTLSCEQNLNHDAMYWYRQDPGQGLRLIYYSQIVNDFQKGDIAEGYSVSREKKESFPLTVTSAQKNPTAFYLCASSIFRGLQETQYFGPGTRLLVL.

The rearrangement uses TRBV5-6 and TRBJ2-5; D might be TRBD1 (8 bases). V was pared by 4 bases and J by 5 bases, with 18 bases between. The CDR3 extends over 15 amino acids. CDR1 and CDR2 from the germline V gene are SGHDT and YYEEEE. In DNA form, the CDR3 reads TGTGCCAGCAGCACCCCGACAGGGGAGGGCGAGACCCAGTACTTC. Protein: CASSTPTGEGETQYF. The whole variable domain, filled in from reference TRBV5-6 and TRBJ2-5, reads DAGVTQSPTHLIKTRGQQVTLRCSPKSGHDTVSWYQQALGQGPQFIFQYYEEEERQRGNFPDRFSGHQFPNYSSELNVNALLLGDSALYLCASSTPTGEGETQYFGPGTRLLVL.